This T cell receptor (beta chain) is drawn from a study of monozygotic twins with inflammatory bowel disease (dated by TCRdb to the late 2010s). For the wider study: A total of approximately 30 monozygotic twin pairs were included in the full study, comprising nine German pairs (four IBD-concordant, five IBD-discordant) and 19 IBD-discordant Danish pairs. Disease-associated traits were sought mainly through comparisons between IBD patients and their genetically identical healthy co-twins within discordant pairs. Each individual had, on average, about 151 000 unique TCRalpha sequences and 181 000 unique TCRbeta sequences available for analysis.

Comment on this clonotype: Its antigen is unknown.

Including cysteine and phenylalanine, the CDR3 has 18 amino acids. Nucleotide data are not available. CDR1 and CDR2, looked up from the germline V gene, are SNHLY and FYNNEI. Preparation of the library involved 5' RACE. Preparation of each TCR library used approximately 4,000 ng of total RNA. For each sample, cDNA synthesis was carried out in eight separate reactions using SMARTScribe reverse transcriptase. During cDNA synthesis, unique molecular identifiers containing a 6-nucleotide sample barcode were introduced by template switching. TCRalpha and TCRbeta cDNA was amplified by two nested PCRs of approximately 17 and 9 cycles, with bead purification after each PCR. Before amplification, the cDNA was both treated with uracil DNA-glycosylase and purified with the QIAquick PCR purification kit. The second PCR added Illumina TruSeq-compatible adapters along with sample-specific barcodes. Library quality and concentration were assessed using TapeStation and Qubit, and 5 to 6 ng of each library was pooled. Sequencing of pooled libraries was carried out on an Illumina HiSeq2500 single-index Rapid Run using 2 x 100 bp reads and custom sequencing primers. The paper's data handling went like this. UMI-based consensus assembly with MiGEC version 1.2.6 was used to correct PCR and sequencing errors. MiXCR version 2.1.1 was used for V(D)J alignment, clonotype assembly and CDR3 extraction. Gene usage, clonotype sharing and MAIT/NKT TCR abundance were normalised by analysing the top 1000, 10 000 and 20 000 clonotypes per sample. Diversity was computed as the inverse Simpson index with the vegan R package after downsampling to 27 000 UMIs. Paired Mann-Whitney U tests were applied to discordant twin pairs, and Benjamini-Hochberg correction was used for multiple testing. Reprocessed by TCRdb, the reads give a single entry per CDR3 protein sequence, without DNA. The V and J calls were determined by TCRdb, not by the authors. For this sample, the table gives about 330,000 distinct CDR3 sequences. The ten top clones hold roughly 2% of the sample.

From each donor, a roughly 2.7 ml peripheral blood sample was collected into PAXgene tubes and kept at -80 degrees C. Without any T cell sorting, total RNA was extracted from whole blood using the PAXgene blood miRNA kit on an automated QIAcube. Deep TCRalpha and TCRbeta repertoire profiling with unique molecular barcoding was performed on peripheral blood of monozygotic twin pairs concordant or discordant for inflammatory bowel disease. Smoking habits were recorded for all twin pairs, and each individual was classified as a current, former or never smoker. Findings and caveats that apply to the study as a whole: Compared with healthy twins, IBD patients shared fewer clonotypes with other individuals, and the difference was most pronounced in patients with signs of disease activity. Because patients received different immunosuppressive treatments, the repertoires may have picked up extra background noise and variability between individuals. TCRbeta repertoire diversity, by inverse Simpson index, was decreased in IBD patients compared with their healthy co-twins. Concordant and discordant twins showed no difference in repertoire similarity, possibly because of limited statistical power. Different T cell subtypes could not be distinguished in the analysis. The results gave no support for a single strong signal or clonotype linked to IBD.

The TCR comes from a human donor with ulcerative colitis or Crohn's disease, or a healthy co-twin of an affected twin (not recorded which). The chain couples TRBV2 to TRBJ2-7; TCRdb gives TRBD1 as the D gene, but with no DNA this cannot be confirmed. What was sequenced was blood. CDR3 reads: CASSGGRDGSVGSYEQYF.